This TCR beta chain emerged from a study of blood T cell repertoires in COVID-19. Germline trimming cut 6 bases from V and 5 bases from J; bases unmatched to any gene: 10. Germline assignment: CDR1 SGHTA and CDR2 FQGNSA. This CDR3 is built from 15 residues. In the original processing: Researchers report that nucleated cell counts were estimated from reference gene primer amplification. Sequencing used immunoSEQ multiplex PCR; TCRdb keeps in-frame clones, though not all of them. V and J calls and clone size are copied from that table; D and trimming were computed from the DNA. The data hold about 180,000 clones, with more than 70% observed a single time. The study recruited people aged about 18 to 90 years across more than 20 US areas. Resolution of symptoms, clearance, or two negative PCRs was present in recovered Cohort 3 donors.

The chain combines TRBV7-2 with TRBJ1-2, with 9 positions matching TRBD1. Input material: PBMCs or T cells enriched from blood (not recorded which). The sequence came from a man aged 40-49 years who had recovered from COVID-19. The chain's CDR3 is CASRSTGTGFYGYTF. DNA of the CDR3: TGTGCCAGCAGATCTACCGGGACAGGGTTTTATGGCTACACCTTC.